The 20 T cell receptor beta chains presented below share a single source sample, sequenced in a study of response to subunit inactivated influenza vaccine (dated by TCRdb to 2016 to 2019). Library method: RT-PCR. Sequenced using an Illumina HiSeq 2500. TCRdb reworked the public reads: Q25 trimming with fastp, MiXCR clone assembly, productive beta chains retained. Identical CDR3 proteins give one entry, which carries the most common genes and DNA. For this sample there are about 530,000 distinct CDR3 sequences; over 10% appear just once. The ten largest clones capture around 13% of the sample. In light of the paper, this sample's time point label describes: around 47 days after influenza vaccine administration. Sequenced material: PBMCs from blood, taken more than 35 days after vaccination. These receptor sequences come from a man aged 45 to 65 who received an inactivated influenza vaccine. Donor details come from another sample of the same person, matched by shared clones.

This clonotype was recorded a few times. The V call is TRBV29-1, the J call TRBJ2-7; D perhaps matches TRBD1 (6 bases). The V end lost 7 bases, the J end lost 7 bases, and 17 bases lay between the germline ends. Germline assignment: CDR1 SQVTM and CDR2 ANQGSEA. This CDR3 is built from 12 residues. This CDR3 is CSAESTGLEQYF. The CDR3 bases are TGCAGCGCCGAATCAACAGGGCTGGAGCAGTACTTC.

Many counts were recorded for this clonotype. The chain combines TRBV7-9 with TRBJ2-5, with 8 bases matching TRBD2. Trimming cost V 7 bases and J 5 bases; bases outside gene matches: 0. The CDR3 is made up of 11 amino acids. The germline CDR1 and CDR2 sequences are SEHNR and FQNEAQ (reference sequence). The DNA for the CDR3 is TGTGCCAGCACTAGCGGGGAGACCCAGTACTTC. Protein sequence: CASTSGETQYF.

This clonotype appeared many times. The J gene is TRBJ2-3, the V gene TRBV5-1, with TRBD1 identical over 10 bases. V gave up 3 bases and J gave up 3 bases; unmatched junction bases: 7. The CDR3 sequence is 16 residues long. Germline-derived CDR1 and CDR2 are SGHRS and YFSETQ. CDR3 amino acids: CASSSNPGQGTDTQYF. DNA for the CDR3: TGCGCCAGCAGCTCAAACCCGGGACAGGGGACAGATACGCAGTATTTT.

This clonotype was counted at least ten times. The chain employs TRBV20-1 and TRBJ2-7; tentatively, D is TRBD1 or TRBD2 (6 bases each). The V gene's germline CDR1 is DFQATT and CDR2 SNEGSKA (reference sequence). Trimming took 3 bases from V and 4 from J, leaving 13 bases between them. CDR3 length equals 13 residues. The CDR3: CSASTGAGYEQYF. The DNA for the CDR3 is TGCAGTGCTAGTACGGGGGCTGGGTACGAGCAGTACTTC.

V and J are TRBV20-1 and TRBJ2-5, with a possible D match to TRBD2 (7 bases). The CDR3 extends over 16 amino acids. Per the germline V gene, CDR1 is DFQATT and CDR2 is SNEGSKA (reference sequence). The V and J ends lost 5 bases and 3 bases respectively, with 22 bases between them. The CDR3 here is CSAPTGGGRLKETQYF. As DNA, the CDR3 is TGCAGTGCTCCAACGGGGGGCGGACGTCTTAAAGAGACCCAGTACTTC.

To note about this clonotype: This may stem from a read error, because a much larger clone lies one nucleotide away. The genes are TRBV28 and TRBJ2-1, with D perhaps TRBD1 (6 bases). This CDR3 spans 15 amino acids. V was clipped by 8 bases and J by 6 bases, with 20 bases between them. The germline V gene has CDR1 MDHEN and CDR2 SYDVKM. The CDR3 region is CASVPHNRAVNEQFF. As DNA, the CDR3 is TGTGCCAGCGTTCCACATAACAGGGCGGTCAATGAGCAGTTCTTC.

The CDR3 region is CSVWAWAGEIYEQYF. The CDR3 nucleotides are TGCAGCGTCTGGGCCTGGGCAGGTGAAATTTACGAGCAGTACTTC. This chain joins TRBV29-1 and TRBJ2-7; D not resolved. This CDR3 spans 15 amino acids. The germline V gene has CDR1 SQVTM and CDR2 ANQGSEA. With 6 bases removed from V and 4 bases from J, the gap between germline ends came to 22 bases.

Comments on this clonotype: This may arise from a read error, as a much more abundant clone is one base away. The rearrangement joins TRBV29-1 to TRBJ2-7, with 11 bases lining up with TRBD2. CDR3 size: 13 residues. The V gene's germline CDR1 is SQVTM and CDR2 ANQGSEA. CDR3 protein: CSVEDLAGGEQCF. As DNA, the CDR3 is TGCAGCGTTGAAGACCTAGCGGGAGGCGAGCAGTGCTTC.

This clonotype was counted at least ten times. V and J are TRBV7-9 and TRBJ2-7; no firm D call. V lost 4 bases to trimming and J lost 0 bases, with 10 bases between them. Germline assignment: CDR1 SEHNR and CDR2 FQNEAQ (reference sequence). The CDR3 has 14 amino acids. This CDR3 is CASSSILHSYEQYF. CDR3 DNA: TGTGCCAGCAGCTCCATACTACACTCCTACGAGCAGTACTTC.

The chain has TRBV6-2 or TRBV6-3 and TRBJ2-2, with a tentative D call TRBD2 (5 bases). The length of the CDR3 is 12 residues. Trimming took 6 bases from V and 6 from J, leaving 8 bases between them. Germline values: CDR1 MNHEY, CDR2 SVGEGT. CDR3 DNA: TGTGCCAGCAGGAGGGAGTCCGGGGAGCTGTTTTTT. Translating it yields CASRRESGELFF.

The chain combines TRBV24-1 with TRBJ2-1; the D gene is possibly TRBD1 (5 bases). This CDR3 contains 17 residues. V gave up 1 base and J gave up 1 base, with 13 bases separating them. Germline values: CDR1 KGHDR, CDR2 SFDVKD. CDR3 sequence (DNA): TGTGCCACCAGTGATTTTGGGGCAGGATCGTCCTACAATGAGCAGTTCTTC. This encodes CATSDFGAGSSYNEQFF.

This clonotype was picked up a small number of times. The chain combines TRBV29-1 with TRBJ1-2; D is undetermined. Germline values: CDR1 SQVTM, CDR2 ANQGSEA. The CDR3 covers 15 residues. V dropped 6 bases and J dropped 6 bases, with 23 bases sitting between them. The CDR3 sequence is CSVWVQSSLLNGYTF. CDR3 nucleotides: TGCAGCGTGTGGGTGCAGTCTTCACTACTTAATGGCTACACCTTC.

The chain is built from TRBV27 and TRBJ2-7; D is perhaps TRBD1 (5 bases). The CDR3 totals 11 residues. Trimming cost V 10 bases and J 7 bases, with 14 bases left between them. Germline CDR1 reads MNHEY; CDR2 reads SMNVEV (reference sequence). The chain's CDR3 is CANLGVGEQYF. In DNA form, the CDR3 reads TGTGCCAACCTAGGGGTCGGGGAGCAGTACTTC.

Turning to this clonotype: This sequence may be a read error, since a much larger clone differs from it by one base. This chain uses TRBV12-3 or TRBV12-4 with TRBJ2-7; 9 nucleotides align to TRBD1. The CDR3 runs 12 residues. The trim removed 11 bases at V and 4 bases at J, leaving 6 bases unmatched. The CDR3: CAGGTGWYEQYF. As DNA, the CDR3 is TGTGCCGGCGGGACAGGGTGGTACGAGCAGTACTTC.

The genes are TRBV6-1 and TRBJ1-4; the D is unclear. V lost 2 bases, J lost 7 bases, and 8 bases lay in between. Germline CDR1 MNHNS, CDR2 SASEGT. The CDR3 runs 13 residues. DNA for the CDR3: TGTGCCAGCAGTGAAAGGCGGTTTGAAAAACTGTTTTTT. It specifies CASSERRFEKLFF.

This chain joins TRBV7-2 and TRBJ2-5, with 9 bases matching TRBD2. Losses at the gene ends were 3 bases for V and 9 bases for J; bases not matched to a gene: 14. The CDR3 extends over 16 amino acids. Germline CDR1 is SGHTA and CDR2 is FQGNSA. The CDR3 nucleotides are TGTGCCAGCAGCTTTTCCCCCGGGACTAGCTTCGGGCCCCAGTACTTC. Protein: CASSFSPGTSFGPQYF. The whole variable domain, remainder taken from reference TRBV7-2 and TRBJ2-5, is GAGVSQSPSNKVTEKGKDVELRCDPISGHTALYWYRQSLGQGLEFLIYFQGNSAPDKSGLPSDRFSAERTGGSVSTLTIQRTQQEDSAVYLCASSFSPGTSFGPQYFGPGTRLLVL.

This clonotype occurred a few times. The chain carries TRBV20-1 and TRBJ2-1; the match to TRBD1 covers 12 bases. The V segment lost 0 bases and the J segment 6 bases; nucleotides outside the gene matches: 9. The CDR3 spans 17 residues. Germline-derived CDR1 and CDR2 are DFQATT and SNEGSKA (reference sequence). The CDR3 is CSARDLLWDRGPNEQFF. CDR3 sequence (DNA): TGCAGTGCTAGAGATCTTCTATGGGACAGGGGGCCCAATGAGCAGTTCTTC.

This clonotype was recorded only once. The gene calls are TRBV12-3 or TRBV12-4 and TRBJ2-6; maybe TRBD1 (6 bases). The CDR3 extends over 13 amino acids. With 3 bases removed from V and 13 bases from J, the gap between germline ends came to 13 bases. The DNA for the CDR3 is TGTGCCAGCAGTTTGGGCAGGGGAAGGGTCCTGACTTTC. It translates to CASSLGRGRVLTF.

In its sample, this clonotype was seen a few times. V usage is TRBV5-1 and J usage is TRBJ2-5; D remains unclear. Germline CDR1 SGHRS, CDR2 YFSETQ. CDR3 length equals 15 residues. The V end was cut by 0 bases, the J end by 2 bases, with 11 bases between. The CDR3 DNA reads TGCGCCAGCAGCTTGGCGTTAGGCGGACAAGAGACCCAGTACTTC. It is translated as CASSLALGGQETQYF.

The chain couples TRBV5-5 to TRBJ2-7, with TRBD2 matching over 7 bases. The germline gives CDR1 SGHKS, CDR2 YYEKEE (reference sequence). This CDR3 is 13 amino acids long. V gave up 1 base and J gave up 5 bases; unmatched junction bases: 3. The CDR3: CASSLRDYHEQYF. As DNA, the CDR3 is TGTGCCAGCAGCTTGCGGGACTACCACGAGCAGTACTTC. The whole variable domain, remainder taken from reference TRBV5-5 and TRBJ2-7, is DAGVTQSPTHLIKTRGQQVTLRCSPISGHKSVSWYQQVLGQGPQFIFQYYEKEERGRGNFPDRFSARQFPNYSSELNVNALLLGDSALYLCASSLRDYHEQYFGPGTRLTVT.